This is a list of T cell receptor beta chains from one sample in a study of T cell changes during pregnancy in multiple sclerosis. Clones were sequenced by immunoSEQ multiplex PCR, and TCRdb holds only the in-frame ones, with some missing. The sample holds 100,000 or so clones, around 92% seen once. Sequenced material: peripheral blood, taken in the third trimester of pregnancy. The origin of the receptors is a female donor with multiple sclerosis, enrolled in a pregnancy study. Each CDR3 is given with its conserved first and last residue.

TRBV9	TRBJ1-3	CASSVGTGGGNTIYF
TRBV7-9	TRBJ2-5	CASSPNRTAQETQYF
TRBV7-9	TRBJ2-1	CASSLVSGDEQFF
TRBV19	TRBJ2-2	CASQGDTGELFF
TRBV5-8	TRBJ1-2	CASSGAGYRNYGYTF
TRBV27	TRBJ2-7	CASSLRKGQGGHEQYF
TRBV5-4	TRBJ2-1	CASSSKAGGIFNEQFF
TRBV10-3	TRBJ2-1	CAISDPLRQGVHEQFF
TRBV28	TRBJ1-2	CASTDMYGYTF
TRBV5-3	TRBJ1-5	CARSDKCQPQHF
TRBV11-3	TRBJ2-7	CASSLGQGASYEQYF
TRBV30	TRBJ2-1	CAWSVPSGGEQFF
TRBV30	TRBJ1-5	CAWSVTGSRQPQHF
TRBV6-5	TRBJ2-7	CASSPSTDYEQYF
TRBV9	TRBJ1-2	CASRPSGTNYGYTF
TRBV5-1	TRBJ1-4	CASSFKTLQGGEKLFF
TRBV4-2	TRBJ2-3	CASSQEGLAGPDTQYF
TRBV14	TRBJ1-1	CASSQVLGPTEAFF
TRBV6-4	TRBJ2-1	CASSDSTSGSNEQFF
TRBV6-5	TRBJ1-1	CASRPGQRNTEAFF
TRBV7-9	TRBJ2-3	CASSFVRGADTQYF
TRBV28	TRBJ1-5	CASRIQGALNQPQHF
TRBV29-1	TRBJ2-3	CSGSGKALTDTQYF
TRBV28	TRBJ2-7	CATNGGYRRSEQYF
TRBV4-2	TRBJ2-6	CASSPTSGTASGANVLTF
TRBV15	TRBJ2-4	CATSRDFKALLTKNIQYF
TRBV28	TRBJ2-1	CASSLRAGLGTDNEQFF
TRBV6-1	TRBJ2-7	CASSEMAGWYEQYF
TRBV7-2	TRBJ2-7	CASSLIVHEQYF
TRBV5-6	TRBJ1-2	CASSPGQISRRGGYTF
TRBV28	TRBJ2-7	CASSLEPGSYEQYF
TRBV6-4	TRBJ2-1	CARERGREGLYEQFF
TRBV28	TRBJ2-5	CASSFIGAGYQETQYF
TRBV15	TRBJ2-1	CATSRDFGTSGIIYNEQFF
TRBV18	TRBJ1-1	CASSLRNTEAFF
TRBV11-3	TRBJ2-2	CASSFNSGELFF
TRBV6-1	TRBJ2-3	CASSEAGQFTDTQYF
TRBV19	TRBJ2-7	CASRPGTSGSRFDEQYF
TRBV7-6	TRBJ2-3	CASSSAYRAGRDTQYF
TRBV5-1	TRBJ2-7	CASSLGLLYEQYF
TRBV29-1	TRBJ2-5	CSVEDRKETQYF
TRBV4-1	TRBJ2-5	CASSQDLAGLRETQYF
TRBV29-1	TRBJ2-1	CSVRPRQGFNEQFF
TRBV6-1	TRBJ2-4	CASSEVDGTRAHIQYF
TRBV7-9	TRBJ1-2	CASSMGTSFYGYTF
TRBV10-3	TRBJ2-2	CAISETGQNTGELFF
TRBV4-1	TRBJ2-3	CASSQVQATDTQYF
TRBV29-1	TRBJ2-7	CSVRTSGSYEQYF
TRBV28	TRBJ1-2	CASRPTDNYGYTF
TRBV6-5	TRBJ2-5	CASSYGGRGETQYF
TRBV28	TRBJ2-1	CASSSGTSGLYNEQFF
TRBV7-8	TRBJ2-6	CASSFLTGGLRSGANVLTF
TRBV7-8	TRBJ2-6	CASSLLVAGGSGANVLTF
TRBV27	TRBJ2-7	CASSLGPGLFYEQYF
TRBV7-9	TRBJ1-5	CASSSFSGKGNQPQHF